This TCR beta chain is drawn from a study of cytomegalovirus exposure and HLA in healthy donors (dated by TCRdb to the late 2010s). Background on the whole study: An earlier analysis of some 600 of the donors reported under 300 Gb of sequence data and 117 million unique TCR beta sequences obtained from roughly 180 million T cells. An early release covering 550 to 650 HLA-typed donors comprised approximately 300 gigabases of sequencing data and tens of millions of unique TCR sequences. The genetic ancestry cluster associated with self-reported Caucasian donors included 70% to 85% of the roughly 400 genotyped donors. The study was designed to test whether signatures of past pathogen exposure could be identified by cataloging public T cell receptors. The study profiled the T cell repertoires of under 850 subjects by immunosequencing and related them to cytomegalovirus serostatus. A separate validation cohort of over 95 different subjects was used in addition to the 666-subject first cohort. High-throughput TCR immunosequencing, statistical association of individual TCRs with disease status, and machine learning were combined to predict cytomegalovirus infection status. A later analysis re-examined previously published TCR beta repertoires from 600 to 700 donors and added high-resolution HLA genotyping to investigate patterns of TCR occurrence. Rather than drawing on any new phenotypic data, the later analysis identified candidate immune exposures from TCR beta sequences and the way those sequences occurred across donors. An earlier analysis of 587 of the donors used high-throughput TCR beta sequencing to judge whether each TCR beta V gene segment behaved as functional or pseudogenic. Donor age, sex, ethnicity and CMV serostatus were compiled alongside the repertoire data. In a later genetic analysis, genome-wide SNP genotypes for about 65% of the roughly 670 donors were used, and that subset was treated as a discovery cohort. All discovery cohort repertoires had been generated on a single sequencing platform. HLA typing included class I and class II loci at four-digit resolution. Typing coverage varied by locus: about 629-640 donors for A, B, C, DRB1 and DQB1; roughly 500 for DQA1; more than 600 for DPA1; roughly 450 for DPB1. Because of strong linkage in the cohort, roughly five DR-DQ haplotypes were treated as single units for association and clustering. Among about 390 genotyped donors of the cohort, an average of 235,054 unique TCR beta nucleotide sequences were sequenced per donor, roughly 20% of them non-productive. The full study reports these points: In a later analysis, the rate of TCR association differed among HLA loci, with DRB1 alleles having the most associated TCRs and HLA-C alleles having the fewest. The authors suggested that the approach could potentially be extended to other disease states and immunological phenotypes. Specific HLA alleles were associated with some 15,000 TCR beta sequences at a false discovery rate of 0.05 in a later analysis. Because HLA typing was unavailable for some donors at each locus, only the typed subset was used in association tests. In both the original and validation cohorts, the classifier was reported to diagnose cytomegalovirus status with high specificity and sensitivity. Most TCR sequences were observed very rarely across donors, whereas some public TCRs were present in many individuals. According to a later genetic analysis, donors in an Asian-associated ancestry cluster had fewer N-insertions in productive TCRs than the approximately 610-donor mean. Only TCR beta chains were sequenced in this cohort, and the absence of alpha or paired-chain data limited detectable features. The sequencing pipeline was judged likely to have produced a cluster of highly shared sequence variants as a technical artifact. The study gave a list of around 170 TCR beta chains associated with cytomegalovirus. In an earlier analysis of a few hundred of the donors, most TCR beta V segments were observed in productive rearrangements about 90% or about 30% of the time, broadly matching IMGT annotations. Sequencing depth was assumed to be roughly uniform across donors in the presence/absence analyses, though that assumption may not hold. When HLA alleles, especially DR and DQ, strongly co-occurred, TCR associations were difficult to assign to individual alleles. A later genetic analysis associated a missense DCLRE1C variant with V-gene and J-gene trimming of TCR beta chains, and an independent cohort replicated the association. Immune exposure information for the cohort was limited to CMV serostatus. In a later analysis, most CMV-associated TCR beta chains were found to appear HLA-restricted, with HLA associations seemingly driven largely by CMV exposure. A further reported finding was that TCR beta sequences accurately predicted the HLA-A and HLA-B alleles for most subjects in the first cohort. In a later analysis, HLA-associated TCR beta chains showed more clonal expansion and lower generation probabilities than non-associated chains that were equally common. According to a later analysis, parvovirus B19, influenza, CMV and Epstein-Barr virus appeared linked to several top co-occurrence clusters. In vitro tests confirmed that a few of the cytomegalovirus-associated TCR beta chains recognize cytomegalovirus antigens. The earlier analysis of about 600 of the donors excluded around 17 rarely observed V segments, including chromosome 9 orphons, because counts were too low. Linkage disequilibrium might explain the correlated functional status among segregating V segments, but an unknown experimental factor could not be ruled out. Because the 87-base-pair reads could not distinguish some IMGT-functional V segments, including TRBV6-2 and TRBV6-3, those segments were excluded.

The cohort consisted of fewer than 700 healthy bone marrow donors. At the time of sampling, all cohort members were nominally healthy, though unrecorded immune exposures were likely present. The donor tested CMV seronegative, placing the donor among the 352 seronegative members of the cohort. Every donor gave a peripheral blood sample, and the peripheral blood mononuclear cells from that sample were used for TCR beta sequencing. The Qiagen DNeasy Blood Extraction Kit was used to extract genomic DNA from the blood cell samples. Preparation of the library involved the immunoSEQ multiplex PCR assay. The multiplex PCR relied on a mix of 60 forward primers for TCR Vbeta segments and 13 reverse primers for TCR Jbeta segments. A multiplex PCR assay on genomic DNA amplified the CDR3 region of rearranged TCR beta genes. The Illumina HiSeq System was used to sequence the amplified TCR beta libraries as 87-base-pair reads. In the paper's pipeline: A later analysis counted about 80 million unique TCR beta chains across the 640 or so repertoires, and around 9.9 million of these chains were shared by at least two donors. Raw reads were error-corrected and collapsed into unique sequences by a nearest-neighbor algorithm in which closely related sequences were merged to remove PCR and sequencing errors. CDR3 sequences were aligned to IMGT reference sequences to assign V, D and J gene segments. Each retained sequence needed at least a six-nucleotide match to both a V gene segment and a J gene segment. A rearrangement was called productive if the CDR3 had no stop codons and remained in frame with V and J, and every other rearrangement was called non-productive. CDR3 was defined by IMGT convention, running from the second conserved V-encoded cysteine to the conserved J-encoded phenylalanine. The earlier analysis of 550 to 650 of the donors excluded any sequence lacking an unambiguous match to a single V gene segment. An earlier analysis of a few hundred of the donors called V segments functional above 56.7% productive rearrangements and segregating when the between-donor standard deviation exceeded 5%. A statistical classification framework was built for diagnosing cytomegalovirus status from the catalog of TCR beta chain sequences. In a later analysis, V and J genes were assigned by comparing TCR nucleotide sequences against IMGT/GENE-DB human TR gene sequences. The TCRdist pipeline was used in a later analysis to assign CDR3 sequences and most-parsimonious VDJ recombination scenarios. In a later analysis, every TCR beta chain was defined by the combination of its CDR3 amino acid sequence and its V-gene family, and reads without a unique V-gene family were dropped. As a way to deal with suspected cross-contamination and a sequencing artifact, a later analysis dropped hundreds of nucleotide sequences that were highly shared and had low generation probability. For each public chain, a later analysis derived a clonal expansion index from normalized ranks of inferred template counts within each repertoire. In a later analysis, generation probabilities were computed with a VDJ recombination model fitted to out-of-frame rearrangements, and the resulting probabilities were checked against IGoR. In a later analysis, TCR-TCR, TCR-HLA and TCR-CMV co-occurrence was scored with hypergeometric tests, and a repertoire-size bias correction was applied to TCR pairs. In a later analysis, false discovery rates were estimated by permuting HLA or CMV assignments 20 times. In a later analysis, co-occurring TCRs were grouped with DBSCAN, and TCRdist sequence similarity was added when clustering was performed within HLA-allele-positive subsets. Co-occurrence clustering excluded repertoires with fewer than 30,000 or more than 120,000 public chains, plus five with anomalous nucleotide sharing. TCRdb re-hosts the immuneACCESS table, in-frame sequences only. Its copies lack some clones; in the studies checked, an unresolved V gene accounts for under half of them, and the cause for the rest is not known. V and J calls and clone size are copied from that table; D and trimming were computed from the DNA. This sample holds 150,000 to 200,000 clones; around 82% were observed only once. Around 0.93% of the sample is in the top ten clones.

Counted from cysteine to phenylalanine, this CDR3 has 13 amino acids. The CDR3 DNA has 39 bases and is translated from base 1. For this chain, trimming is 5 bases at the V end and 3 bases at the J end, and the number of junction bases without a gene match is 3. The germline V gene (reference sequence) provides CDR1 MNHEY and CDR2 SMNVEV. About this clone itself: Its antigen is currently not known. No per-base quality is available; no much larger clone lies one base away.

The source material was PBMCs. Here the chain combines TRBV27 and TRBJ1-2; a stretch of 7 junction bases matches TRBD1. The clonotype originates from a man aged 25 to 40 in good health and CMV-seronegative. The base sequence is TGTGCCAGCAGTACCGACAGGGACTATGGCTACACCTTC. This gives the protein CASSTDRDYGYTF.